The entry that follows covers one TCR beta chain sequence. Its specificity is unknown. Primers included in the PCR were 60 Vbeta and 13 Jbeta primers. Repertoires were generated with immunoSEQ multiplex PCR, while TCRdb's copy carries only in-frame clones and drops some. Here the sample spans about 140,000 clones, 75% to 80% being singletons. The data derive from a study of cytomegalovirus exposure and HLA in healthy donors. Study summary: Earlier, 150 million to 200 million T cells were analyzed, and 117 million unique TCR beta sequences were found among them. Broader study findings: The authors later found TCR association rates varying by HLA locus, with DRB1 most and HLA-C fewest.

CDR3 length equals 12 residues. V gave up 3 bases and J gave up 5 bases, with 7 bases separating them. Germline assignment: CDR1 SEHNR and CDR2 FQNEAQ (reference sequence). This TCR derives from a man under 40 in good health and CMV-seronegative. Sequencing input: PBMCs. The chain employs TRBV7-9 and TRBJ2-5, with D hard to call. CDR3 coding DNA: TGTGCCAGCAGCTTTCCGAGGGAGACCCAGTACTTC. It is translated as CASSFPRETQYF.